These T cell receptor beta chains were read from a single sample in a study of control samples from healthy donors and cancer patients. The assay was immunoSEQ multiplex PCR, and TCRdb's table has in-frame clones only and misses some. The sample includes about 50,000 clones, approximately 93% of them seen just once. The sequenced sample was PBMCs. These receptors came from a woman between 45 and 65 years old with head and neck cancer. CDR3s include the opening cysteine and the closing phenylalanine or tryptophan. Each record gives: V gene, clone size, J gene, D gene, CDR3 protein, CDR3 DNA. D genes are given only for firm matches. Not all rows give a size; the values are once, few, many and, for expanded clones, a class.

TRBV4-1	-	TRBJ1-2	-	CASSQAPGWGYTF	TGCGCCAGCAGCCAAGCCCCAGGGTGGGGCTACACCTTC
TRBV19	-	TRBJ1-1	-	CASSIDARNTEAFF	TGTGCCAGTAGTATCGACGCCCGTAACACTGAAGCTTTCTTT
TRBV25-1	-	TRBJ2-7	-	CASSEEGAGEQYF	TGTGCCAGCAGTGAAGAAGGCGCGGGGGAGCAGTACTTC
TRBV2	-	TRBJ2-3	-	CASSEVRTQADAQYF	TGTGCCAGCAGTGAAGTTAGGACTCAAGCAGATGCGCAGTATTTT
TRBV5-5	once	TRBJ1-5	-	CASSPDGGRQPQHF	TGTGCCAGCAGCCCGGACGGCGGTCGACAGCCCCAGCATTTT
TRBV6-5	once	TRBJ1-5	-	CASSQTGSNQPQHF	TGTGCCAGCAGCCAAACTGGTAGCAATCAGCCCCAGCATTTT
TRBV27	-	TRBJ2-3	-	CASRPFPNTDTQYF	TGTGCCAGCAGGCCCTTCCCCAACACAGATACGCAGTATTTT
TRBV7-2	-	TRBJ1-2	-	CASSQEQGGGGYTF	TGTGCCAGCAGCCAGGAACAGGGAGGTGGTGGCTACACCTTC
TRBV13	-	TRBJ2-1	TRBD1	CASSDSRQGAEYEQFF	TGTGCCAGCAGCGACTCGAGACAGGGGGCGGAATATGAGCAGTTCTTC
TRBV5-1	-	TRBJ1-2	TRBD1	CASSFGQGNSHGYTF	TGCGCCAGCAGCTTTGGACAGGGTAATTCCCATGGCTACACCTTC
TRBV7-2	-	TRBJ2-6	TRBD2	CASSSGGIGANVLTF	TGTGCCAGCAGCTCCGGGGGGATAGGGGCCAACGTCCTGACTTTC
TRBV15	once	TRBJ1-2	-	CATSHGVTYGYTF	TGTGCCACCAGCCATGGGGTTACCTATGGCTACACCTTC
TRBV6-2/TRBV6-3	-	TRBJ2-1	TRBD2	CASSLAGGGNEQFF	TGTGCCAGCAGTTTAGCGGGAGGGGGGAATGAGCAGTTCTTC
TRBV11-3	-	TRBJ2-1	TRBD1	CASSPRGDRGKNEQFF	TGTGCCAGCAGCCCGAGGGGGGACAGGGGGAAAAATGAGCAGTTCTTC
TRBV4-2	-	TRBJ2-2	-	CASSLMGGGMGNTGELFF	TGTGCCAGCAGCCTCATGGGGGGCGGGATGGGGAACACCGGGGAGCTGTTTTTT
TRBV6-1	-	TRBJ1-2	-	CASSEASSDNYGYTF	TGTGCCAGCAGTGAAGCTTCTTCGGATAACTATGGCTACACCTTC
TRBV4-3	-	TRBJ2-1	TRBD2	CASSQGGTSGRANEQFF	TGCGCCAGCAGCCAAGGGGGGACTAGCGGGAGGGCCAATGAGCAGTTCTTC
TRBV29-1	-	TRBJ2-1	-	CSVEGPRGIKNEQFF	TGCAGCGTTGAGGGCCCCCGGGGGATAAAGAATGAGCAGTTCTTC
TRBV5-1	-	TRBJ1-1	-	CASSLATGGMNTEAFF	TGCGCCAGCAGCTTGGCCACGGGAGGGATGAACACTGAAGCTTTCTTT
TRBV4-1	-	TRBJ2-1	TRBD2	CASSHGGGLQGYNEQFF	TGCGCCAGCAGCCATGGGGGGGGACTCCAAGGTTATAATGAGCAGTTCTTC
TRBV30	-	TRBJ1-4	TRBD1	CASQTGLGEKLFF	TGTGCCTCGCAGACAGGGCTAGGGGAAAAACTGTTTTTT
TRBV7-2	-	TRBJ2-3	-	CASSLIPRGMGDTQYF	TGTGCCAGCAGCTTAATTCCGAGAGGGATGGGTGATACGCAGTATTTT
TRBV6-5	-	TRBJ2-1	-	CASSYSNRVPYNEQFF	TGTGCCAGCAGTTACTCGAACAGGGTACCTTACAATGAGCAGTTCTTC
TRBV2	-	TRBJ1-1	-	CASAGSPANEAFF	TGTGCCAGCGCCGGATCCCCCGCTAATGAAGCTTTCTTT
TRBV14	-	TRBJ2-7	-	CASSQARLVVPQYF	TGTGCCAGCAGCCAAGCTCGCTTAGTCGTCCCGCAGTACTTC
TRBV6-6	once	TRBJ1-5	TRBD1	CASRGGTANQPQHF	TGTGCCAGCAGGGGAGGGACAGCAAATCAGCCCCAGCATTTT
TRBV5-4	-	TRBJ2-5	-	CASSPGTTQETQYF	TGTGCCAGCAGCCCCGGGACCACCCAAGAGACCCAGTACTTC
TRBV18	-	TRBJ2-1	-	CASSPQGHEQFF	TGTGCCAGCTCACCACAGGGCCATGAGCAGTTCTTC
TRBV27	-	TRBJ2-1	-	CASSPFGAGDNEQFF	TGTGCCAGCAGTCCCTTTGGGGCAGGGGACAATGAGCAGTTCTTC
TRBV5-6	-	TRBJ2-7	-	CASSFNYEQYF	TGTGCCAGCAGCTTTAACTACGAGCAGTACTTC
TRBV15	-	TRBJ2-7	TRBD1	CATSRQTGAVAEQYF	TGTGCCACCAGCAGGCAGACAGGGGCGGTTGCCGAGCAGTACTTC
TRBV2	-	TRBJ1-2	TRBD1	CASSDNSGTANYGYTF	TGTGCCAGCAGTGACAACTCAGGGACAGCTAACTATGGCTACACCTTC
TRBV5-6	once	TRBJ2-5	TRBD2	CASSLDPGGAKKPQYF	TGTGCCAGCAGCTTAGATCCGGGGGGGGCCAAGAAGCCCCAGTACTTC
TRBV18	-	TRBJ2-1	TRBD2	CASSPPGTTKGEQFF	TGTGCCAGCTCACCACCCGGGACTACTAAAGGGGAGCAGTTCTTC
TRBV6-4	-	TRBJ2-7	TRBD2	CASSGVSGISYEQYF	TGTGCCAGCAGTGGCGTTAGCGGGATCTCCTACGAGCAGTACTTC
TRBV5-1	-	TRBJ1-5	-	CASSLVSNQPQHF	TGCGCCAGCAGCTTGGTCAGCAATCAGCCCCAGCATTTT
TRBV24-1	-	TRBJ2-7	-	CATSDPRTAAYEQYF	TGTGCCACCAGTGACCCACGGACGGCCGCCTACGAGCAGTACTTC
TRBV29-1	-	TRBJ2-3	TRBD1	CSVEGFGQGAWGTDTQYF	TGCAGCGTTGAAGGATTCGGACAGGGGGCTTGGGGCACAGATACGCAGTATTTT
TRBV6-5	-	TRBJ1-5	-	CASKGRTDNQPQHF	TGTGCCAGCAAAGGCCGGACGGACAATCAGCCCCAGCATTTT
TRBV7-2	-	TRBJ2-7	-	CASSLVREDSPYEQYF	TGTGCCAGCAGCTTGGTCCGCGAGGACTCGCCGTACGAGCAGTACTTC
TRBV7-3	-	TRBJ1-6	TRBD1	CASSLLGTENSPLHF	TGTGCCAGCAGCTTACTTGGGACAGAAAATTCACCCCTCCACTTT
TRBV7-2	-	TRBJ2-7	-	CASSLARGPSYEQYF	TGTGCCAGCAGCTTAGCCCGGGGTCCCTCCTACGAGCAGTACTTC
TRBV5-4	-	TRBJ1-6	-	CASSPSTGYNSPLHF	TGTGCCAGCAGCCCTTCGACGGGGTATAATTCACCCCTCCACTTT
TRBV6-5	-	TRBJ2-2	-	CARHIGELFF	TGTGCCAGACACATCGGGGAGCTGTTTTTT
TRBV30	-	TRBJ1-3	-	CAWSHWGNSGNTIYF	TGTGCCTGGAGTCACTGGGGGAATTCCGGAAACACCATATATTTT
TRBV9	-	TRBJ1-1	-	CASSVAAGVNTEAFF	TGTGCCAGCAGCGTCGCGGCAGGGGTGAACACTGAAGCTTTCTTT
TRBV4-1	-	TRBJ2-3	-	CASSQANSPDTQYF	TGCGCCAGCAGCCAAGCAAACAGCCCAGATACGCAGTATTTT
TRBV5-1	once	TRBJ2-2	-	CASSLVAAGSNTGELFF	TGCGCCAGCAGCTTGGTCGCGGCAGGATCTAACACCGGGGAGCTGTTTTTT